This TCR beta chain is drawn from a study of cytotoxic CD8 clonotypes in ibrutinib-treated CLL. About the study: Response samples came after a median roughly 11 months of treatment, range 6 to 36.

Germline CDR1 and CDR2: MNHEY and SVGAGI. V was clipped by 6 bases and J by 4 bases; unmatched bases: 8. This CDR3 has 15 amino acids. Notes on this clone: The antigen is unknown.

Profiled with immunoSEQ multiplex PCR; TCRdb holds only in-frame clones, not every one. The repertoire consists of 97,000 or so clones, with roughly 80% occurring once and the leading ten covering about 30%. Study findings and constraints: Sample timing was unmatched between remission and later-progressing patients; lymph nodes unstudied. Before falling back toward baseline at progression, clonality had risen at the time of ibrutinib response.

The sequenced sample was PBMCs, obtained after 12 months of ibrutinib treatment. The V call is TRBV6-5, the J call TRBJ2-2; 7 positions agree with TRBD1. This clonotype was sampled from a human donor with chronic lymphocytic leukemia. CDR3 loop: CASSDGDRITGELFF. DNA of the CDR3: TGTGCCAGCAGCGACGGGGACAGAATCACCGGGGAGCTGTTTTTT.